Given below is one T cell receptor beta chain in context. What this receptor recognizes is not known. No per-base quality is available; no much larger clone lies one base away. These data are taken from a study of regulatory dendritic cells for organ transplantation (dated by TCRdb to 2017 to 2019). For context, the study as a whole: The TCRbeta repertoires of sorted naive and memory CD4+ and CD8+ T cells were sequenced before and after allostimulation with regulatory or mature dendritic cells. What the research found in general, with its limitations: Highly diverse repertoires were observed in naive CD4+ and CD8+ T cells, whereas lower diversity was observed in memory cells, and the most oligoclonal repertoires were found in memory CD8+ cells. Only a couple of subjects were sequenced, and the authors noted considerable between-individual heterogeneity in the alloreactive memory CD8+ T cell pool. Among the resting subsets, memory CD8+ T cells contained the most alloreactive TCR clonotypes. In both subjects, allostimulation led to expansion of memory CD8+ clones, though the expansion induced by regulatory dendritic cells appeared to be more limited than that induced by mature dendritic cells.

TCRbeta CDR3 regions were amplified by multiplexed two-step PCR using Vbeta-specific forward primers and Jbeta-specific reverse primers. TCRbeta libraries were sequenced on an Illumina instrument through the immunoSEQ service. The source study handled its data this way. IMGT annotation was used to assign V, D and J genes, and synthetic CDR3 analogues were used to correct counts for multiplex PCR bias. In the immunoSEQ Analyzer, repertoire clonality was calculated as one minus normalized Shannon entropy. Whether a clone counted as expanded was decided by Fisher's exact test with Benjamini-Hochberg false discovery rate control and a two-tailed cutoff of P<0.01. Not all clones reach the TCRdb copy of this immuneACCESS table, which keeps in-frame sequences only. Checked studies attribute under half of the gap to unresolved V genes and leave the rest unexplained. That table furnishes V, J and clone size, whereas the DNA furnished D and trimming. The sample contains 20,000 to 25,000 clones, 74% of them found a single time. Jointly, the top ten make up roughly 0.96% of the sample.

FACS was used to sort naive T cells as CD45RA+ cells and memory T cells as CD45RO+ CD4+ or CD8+ cells. A couple of healthy control subjects provided the T cells used for TCR sequencing. Unstimulated sorted T cell subsets were used as baseline controls for the mixed lymphocyte reactions. Genomic DNA was extracted with the Qiagen DNeasy Blood & Tissue Kit. Including the terminal cysteine and phenylalanine, the CDR3 comprises 14 residues. Only the CDR3 DNA stays, 42 bases, in frame from base 1. V gives up 5 bases and J gives up 3 bases, and the segment between their germline ends measures 14 bases. Per the germline V gene, SGHRS is the CDR1 and YFSETQ is the CDR2.

The receptor's source is a human donor in good health. The chain couples TRBV5-1 to TRBJ1-1; the D gene is not confidently resolved. Specimen: memory CD4+ T cells from blood. In light of the paper, this sample's cell subset or site label describes: CD45RO+ memory T cells. The nucleotide sequence is given as TGCGCCAGCAGGGATCAGAGGTCGGACACTGAAGCTTTCTTT. Translated, it gives CASRDQRSDTEAFF.